This is a list of T cell receptor beta chains from one sample in a study of shared clonotypes between healthy human individuals. The assay was immunoSEQ multiplex PCR, and TCRdb's table has in-frame clones only and misses some. The sample lists around 2.1 million clones; more than 85% were seen once. The source material was naive CD8+ T cells from PBMCs. The origin of the receptors is a man aged 18 to 30 in good health. Some clones in this sample may be carry-over from other donors' samples. Both conserved end residues are part of each CDR3. Fields, in order: CDR3 DNA, CDR3 protein, clone size, J gene, D gene, V gene. D genes are given only for firm matches. Some rows have no size entry. The others give once, few or many, or a class for an expanded clone.

TGTGCCAGCTCACGGTCGACTAGCGGGAGGCCTTACAATGAGCAGTTCTTC	CASSRSTSGRPYNEQFF	.	TRBJ2-1	TRBD2	TRBV18
TGTGCCAGCAGTGCGGGACTTATCAATGAGCAGTTCTTC	CASSAGLINEQFF	.	TRBJ2-1	.	TRBV27
TGTGCCAGCAGCTCTTGGGGTACAGGGTTTGGGAATGGCTACACCTTC	CASSSWGTGFGNGYTF	.	TRBJ1-2	.	TRBV7-8
TGCGCCAGCAGTGAGGAAAATGGCTACACCTTC	CASSEENGYTF	.	TRBJ1-2	.	TRBV10-2
TGCGCCAGCAGCCAAGATAATAATATGGCGATCGCTGGCTACACCTTC	CASSQDNNMAIAGYTF	.	TRBJ1-2	.	TRBV4-1
TGCAGCGTTGATGGCCTAGCGGGACCTCAAGAGACCCAGTACTTC	CSVDGLAGPQETQYF	.	TRBJ2-5	TRBD2	TRBV29-1
TGTGCCACCAGCAGAGATGTGGGGACCTACGAGCAGTACTTC	CATSRDVGTYEQYF	.	TRBJ2-7	.	TRBV15
TGCGCCAGCAGCCAGGGCCTCGGCGAGCAGTACTTC	CASSQGLGEQYF	few	TRBJ2-7	.	TRBV5-1
TGTGCCAGTACCCGGGACAGGGGAAGCTCCTACAATGAGCAGTTCTTC	CASTRDRGSSYNEQFF	.	TRBJ2-1	TRBD1	TRBV28
TGCGCCAGCAGCTTAGACGTACTCGACAGCTATGGCTACACCTTC	CASSLDVLDSYGYTF	once	TRBJ1-2	.	TRBV5-1
TGTGCCAGCAGTCCCGATGGGGGGGTAGGGCAGCCCCAGCATTTT	CASSPDGGVGQPQHF	.	TRBJ1-5	.	TRBV6-1
TGTGCCAGCAGCTGGGGAGGACTAGCGGGACCTTACGAGCAGTACTTC	CASSWGGLAGPYEQYF	.	TRBJ2-7	TRBD2	TRBV7-3
TGTGCCAGCAGTTTATCGTTGGAAGTTAGTACCTACGAGCAGTACTTC	CASSLSLEVSTYEQYF	once	TRBJ2-7	.	TRBV27
TGTGCCAGCTCTTCCAGCGGGAGGTACAATGAGCAGTTCTTC	CASSSSGRYNEQFF	.	TRBJ2-1	TRBD2	TRBV27
TGCGCCAGCAGCCCGGGACTAGCGGGAGTGGGTGGCACAGATACGCAGTATTTT	CASSPGLAGVGGTDTQYF	.	TRBJ2-3	TRBD2	TRBV10-1
TGTGCCAGCAGCGTGGGCCCAGGGTTAACTGAAGCTTTCTTT	CASSVGPGLTEAFF	.	TRBJ1-1	.	TRBV9
TGTGCCAGCAGCTTGGATGGGCCCGTTGGCTCCTACGAGCAGTACTTC	CASSLDGPVGSYEQYF	.	TRBJ2-7	.	TRBV5-6
TGTGCCAGCAGCGGGGTTGGGGGAACTGAAGCTTTCTTT	CASSGVGGTEAFF	.	TRBJ1-1	.	TRBV5-4
TGTGCCATCAGCTTGAAGGGGACAGGGACCTCAATACCTTCCTACGAGCAGTACTTC	CAISLKGTGTSIPSYEQYF	.	TRBJ2-7	TRBD1	TRBV10-3
TGTGCCAGCAGCGTCGGCAGGGGAGGGCTAGCGGATCCCTACGAGCAGTACTTC	CASSVGRGGLADPYEQYF	.	TRBJ2-7	.	TRBV9
TGTGCCAGCAGTGAGATCGAGGGCCCGGAGGGGGATGAGCAGTTCTTC	CASSEIEGPEGDEQFF	.	TRBJ2-1	.	TRBV2
TGTGCCAGCAGCTTGGACAGTTATCACAATGAGCAGTTCTTC	CASSLDSYHNEQFF	.	TRBJ2-1	.	TRBV5-6
TGTGCCAGCAGTATACACAGGGGGCTCGTCCCTCAAAACATTCAGTACTTC	CASSIHRGLVPQNIQYF	.	TRBJ2-4	TRBD1	TRBV28
TGTGCCAGCAGTGTGAGGGTCTCCGGACACGGGGAGCTGTTTTTT	CASSVRVSGHGELFF	.	TRBJ2-2	.	TRBV27
TGTGCCAGCAGCTTATACCTAGCGGGAGGTAACGGTGAGCAGTTCTTC	CASSLYLAGGNGEQFF	.	TRBJ2-1	TRBD2	TRBV5-5
TGCGCCAGCAGCCATCCGGGACAGGGGGCCTACGAGCAGTACTTC	CASSHPGQGAYEQYF	once	TRBJ2-7	TRBD1	TRBV4-1
TGTGCCAGCAGCGATACAGGGGTTACGAACACTGAAGCTTTCTTT	CASSDTGVTNTEAFF	.	TRBJ1-1	TRBD1	TRBV13
TGTGCCAGTAGAGCCCTCGACAGCCTGAACACTGAAGCTTTCTTT	CASRALDSLNTEAFF	.	TRBJ1-1	.	TRBV19
TGCGCCAGCAGCTTCACGGGAACCGATTACAATGAGCAGTTCTTC	CASSFTGTDYNEQFF	.	TRBJ2-1	.	TRBV5-1
TGCAGCGTTGAAGATCAGTCGGCAGGGCCACAAGAGACCCAGTACTTC	CSVEDQSAGPQETQYF	.	TRBJ2-5	.	TRBV29-1
TGTGCCAGCAGCGCCCGGGAGGGAAGGGCCTACGAGCAGTACTTC	CASSAREGRAYEQYF	.	TRBJ2-7	TRBD2	TRBV9
TGTGCCAGCAGCGAATCGGGTTTGGGAACGCAGCCCCAGCATTTT	CASSESGLGTQPQHF	once	TRBJ1-5	.	TRBV7-9
TGTGCCAGCGCCTCCGGGACAACCTACGAGCAGTACTTC	CASASGTTYEQYF	.	TRBJ2-7	.	TRBV2
TGTGCCAGTAGCACCGCAGGGCGCAATCAGCCCCAGCATTTT	CASSTAGRNQPQHF	.	TRBJ1-5	.	TRBV19
TGTGCCAGCAGCGTCAGCGGGACAGATACGCAGTATTTT	CASSVSGTDTQYF	.	TRBJ2-3	.	TRBV6-1
TGTGCCAGCAGCTTAACGGTGCTAGCGGGAGCGACAGATACGCAGTATTTT	CASSLTVLAGATDTQYF	.	TRBJ2-3	TRBD2	TRBV7-3
TGCAGCGTTGTCCACAGAGCCTACGAGCAGTACTTC	CSVVHRAYEQYF	.	TRBJ2-7	.	TRBV29-1
TGTGCCAGTAGGCAAGGGGGGCAGGGTGGAGATACGCAGTATTTT	CASRQGGQGGDTQYF	.	TRBJ2-3	.	TRBV19
TGTGCCAGTAGGGGACAGGGGTATGAAAAACTGTTTTTT	CASRGQGYEKLFF	few	TRBJ1-4	TRBD1	TRBV19
TGTGCCAGCAGCCCTCAGGGAACCGCCAAAAACATTCAGTACTTC	CASSPQGTAKNIQYF	.	TRBJ2-4	.	TRBV7-6
TGTGCCAGCAGCCTAGGGGTAAACAATGAGCAGTTCTTC	CASSLGVNNEQFF	.	TRBJ2-1	.	TRBV7-9
TGTGCCAGTAGTATAGATACTAGCGGCTACGAGCAGTACTTC	CASSIDTSGYEQYF	.	TRBJ2-7	TRBD2	TRBV19
TGTGCCAGCAGTTTAAGGGTCACAGATACGCAGTATTTT	CASSLRVTDTQYF	few	TRBJ2-3	.	TRBV27
TGTGCCAGCAGCCAAACCCTAGGACTTAACTACGAGCAGTACTTC	CASSQTLGLNYEQYF	.	TRBJ2-7	.	TRBV11-2
TGCAGCGTTGGACTAGCGGGAGACGAGCAGTACTTC	CSVGLAGDEQYF	.	TRBJ2-7	TRBD2	TRBV29-1
TGTGCCAGCAGCTTACAGGGCAATGAGCAGTTCTTC	CASSLQGNEQFF	.	TRBJ2-1	.	TRBV7-8
TGTGCCAGCAGCTTTTGGCCCCGGGACAGTGGTGGCTACACCTTC	CASSFWPRDSGGYTF	.	TRBJ1-2	TRBD1	TRBV5-4
TGCAGCGCCTGGGACAGCTCCTACGAGCAGTACTTC	CSAWDSSYEQYF	once	TRBJ2-7	TRBD1	TRBV29-1
TGTGCCAGCAGCCGCCTAGCGGGGGGGTTCGATGAGCAGTTCTTC	CASSRLAGGFDEQFF	.	TRBJ2-1	TRBD2	TRBV28
TGTGCCAGCAGCCTCCGGGGTTGGGCTCCACCCAACGAGCAGTACTTC	CASSLRGWAPPNEQYF	.	TRBJ2-7	.	TRBV7-8
TGTGCCAGTATTCGAAAACGCCGGATTCTGACCGGGGAGCTGTTTTTT	CASIRKRRILTGELFF	.	TRBJ2-2	.	TRBV19
TGTGCCAGCAGCCTCGCGGTGGTAGCGGGAGGTGAGACCCAGTACTTC	CASSLAVVAGGETQYF	.	TRBJ2-5	TRBD2	TRBV5-6
TGCGCCAGCAAACCGTCCGGGGCCGGTAATGAGCAGTTCTTC	CASKPSGAGNEQFF	.	TRBJ2-1	.	TRBV4-1
TGTGCCAGCAGCTCCCCGACTAGCGGGAAGGAGACCCAGTACTTC	CASSSPTSGKETQYF	.	TRBJ2-5	TRBD2	TRBV9
TGTGCCAGCAGCTCCGGACTAGCGGGATGGGACACCGGGGAGCTGTTTTTT	CASSSGLAGWDTGELFF	.	TRBJ2-2	TRBD2	TRBV7-6
TGTGCCAGCCGACCACTAGAATTTTGGACCGGGGAGCTGTTTTTT	CASRPLEFWTGELFF	few	TRBJ2-2	.	TRBV6-1
TGTGCCAGCAGTGAAGCCGCAGGGTCGATCTCCTACGAGCAGTACTTC	CASSEAAGSISYEQYF	.	TRBJ2-7	.	TRBV6-1